The entry that follows covers one T cell receptor (beta chain) sequence. Its antigen is unknown. This record belongs to a study of response to subunit inactivated influenza vaccine. TCRdb fed the RT-PCR reads into MiXCR, producing one record per CDR3 protein. There are approximately 570,000 distinct CDR3 sequences in the sample; about 8% occur only once, and 10% to 15% lies in the top ten. Germline V gene data show CDR1 as SGHDT and CDR2 as YYEEEE. The V segment lost 0 bases and the J segment 1 base; nucleotides outside the gene matches: 6. The CDR3 totals 16 residues. Overall study results and limits: The study's authors posited that every seasonal influenza vaccination enlists few new T cells.

Material: PBMCs from blood, obtained less than 30 months after vaccination. The receptor comes from a man aged 50 to 75 who received an inactivated influenza vaccine. The V call is TRBV5-6, the J call TRBJ1-1; 7 bases line up with TRBD1. The CDR3 nucleotides read TGTGCCAGCAGCTTGGGCCGGGACAGTTGGAACACTGAAGCTTTCTTT. It encodes CASSLGRDSWNTEAFF.